This T cell receptor (beta chain) was found in a study of blood T cells in healthy people across ages. With a J-beta primer mix and a sample-barcoded 5' primer, a second PCR ran about 7 to 12 cycles. TCRdb itself ran the 5' RACE reads through MiXCR, one entry per CDR3 protein. This sample has 2 million or so distinct CDR3 sequences, with 49% found just once. This clonotype was counted between two and nine times. What it binds is unknown. From germline, CDR1 is SGHRS and CDR2 YFSETQ. CDR3 length: 16 residues. Unmatched junction bases numbered 7, after V lost 1 base and J lost 0 bases. Whole-study findings and limits: As naive T cell percentage varied, TCR beta diversity correlated strongly with it. As age increased, TCR beta diversity per million T cells fell in a roughly linear fashion. Investigators viewed diversity estimates from one million T cells as underestimates, the study reported.

Per individual sample, total RNA of at least 5 micrograms was extracted. This clonotype was obtained from a woman aged 40 to 49 in good health. The chain carries TRBV5-1 and TRBJ2-7; 7 bases line up with TRBD1. The sequenced sample consisted of blood. The CDR3 region has the DNA TGCGCCAGCAGCTTGAGCCCCAGGGACAGCTCCTACGAGCAGTACTTC. The encoded protein is CASSLSPRDSSYEQYF.